Listed below are T cell receptor beta chains from one sample, sequenced in a study of shared clonotypes between healthy human individuals. Measured with immunoSEQ multiplex PCR; TCRdb has only the in-frame clones, and not every one. The table records over 950,000 clones, 70% to 85% of them present only once. The sample taken for sequencing was memory CD4+ T cells from PBMCs. These receptors came from a man younger than 35 in good health. Some clones in this sample may be carry-over from other donors' samples. Both conserved end residues are part of each CDR3.

v_call	j_call	cdr3_aa
TRBV4-1	TRBJ2-1	CASSQGDRGDNEQFF
TRBV19	TRBJ2-3	CASSNLDGTDTQYF
TRBV5-1	TRBJ1-4	CASSLDATNEKLFF
TRBV19	TRBJ2-7	CASRTSREGSEQYF
TRBV28	TRBJ2-7	CASSKPGQGSYEQYF
TRBV5-1	TRBJ1-1	CASSLGIGLVTEAFF
TRBV5-4	TRBJ2-6	CASSPPTGTSSGANVLTF
TRBV21-1	TRBJ2-7	CASSKSPNFHEQYF
TRBV6-6	TRBJ2-6	CASSLGGTGANVLTF
TRBV19	TRBJ2-2	CATRQGRAGELFF
TRBV30	TRBJ1-4	CAWDRGHEKLFF
TRBV6-1	TRBJ2-2	CASSGGQTNTGELFF
TRBV19	TRBJ1-2	CASSPTGPGGYYGYTF
TRBV28	TRBJ2-2	CASSPRGGELFF
TRBV5-1	TRBJ2-5	CASNHRGETQYF
TRBV28	TRBJ2-7	CASSLREPYEQYF
TRBV28	TRBJ1-1	CASGVTRVTEAFF
TRBV5-6	TRBJ1-2	CASSRIQNPYGYTF
TRBV30	TRBJ2-7	CAWSASGEQYF
TRBV28	TRBJ2-7	CASSSPGTSYQQYF
TRBV28	TRBJ2-2	CASTLLKGGELFF
TRBV7-3	TRBJ2-5	CASSFGRGETQYF
TRBV29-1	TRBJ2-3	CSVETGGDTQYF
TRBV2	TRBJ2-7	CASKDASYEQYF
TRBV4-1	TRBJ2-1	CASSQPLAGDHNNEQFF
TRBV28	TRBJ2-7	CASIGGNTYEQYF
TRBV5-1	TRBJ2-5	CASSSPGLQETQYF
TRBV15	TRBJ2-7	CATSRLITSGRSIEPYEQYF
TRBV5-1	TRBJ2-2	CASSLSLVGTGELFF
TRBV5-3	TRBJ1-2	CARSPGPGRLRTDTF
TRBV5-4	TRBJ2-3	CASSLRAGVTDTQYF
TRBV30	TRBJ1-1	CAWSGRDRGMRDTEAFF
TRBV10-3	TRBJ2-2	CAISEPLGQGSGELFF
TRBV30	TRBJ2-1	CAWAKLAGSSYNEQFF
TRBV7-2	TRBJ2-2	CASSVVPNTGELFF
TRBV7-2	TRBJ2-7	CASSPQAGTYEQYF
TRBV28	TRBJ1-2	CAIQFRVTGGSGYTF
TRBV30	TRBJ2-3	CAWSGAGVFDTQYF
TRBV10-3	TRBJ1-2	CAISDYDRGYGYTF
TRBV5-6	TRBJ2-1	CASRWDRSSNEQFF
TRBV28	TRBJ2-2	CASSSTWTSGRTGELFF
TRBV5-6	TRBJ1-3	CASSMVGLPSGNTIYF
TRBV6-1	TRBJ2-7	CASGQARYEQYF
TRBV10-2	TRBJ2-7	CASRGDQIPFGYEQYF
TRBV2	TRBJ2-3	CASSPQGLSTDTQYF
TRBV2	TRBJ1-3	CASSVSISGNTIYF
TRBV7-3	TRBJ2-7	CASSFGDTYEQYF
TRBV11-3	TRBJ2-6	CASSLGVSTSGANVLTF
TRBV12-2	TRBJ2-5	CASRFKRLAVRGVQETQYF
TRBV2	TRBJ1-2	CASSEGALNYGYTF
TRBV7-8	TRBJ2-7	CASSLDSGTYEQYF
TRBV7-9	TRBJ2-3	CASSLLGGVREKGDTQYF
TRBV27	TRBJ2-1	CASSLLGRGRSGEQFF
TRBV27	TRBJ2-3	CASSLRQTTDTQYF
TRBV28	TRBJ2-7	CASSITSGRARYEQYF